These T cell receptor beta chains were read from a single sample in a study of blood T cells in healthy people across ages. TCRdb called the 5' RACE reads again in MiXCR, with one record for every CDR3 protein. Of 1.4 million or so distinct CDR3 sequences listed, around 40% are singletons. Sequenced input: blood. Receptor source: a woman under 30 in good health. Both conserved end residues are part of each CDR3. Each record gives: clone size, V gene, J gene, D gene, CDR3 DNA, CDR3 protein. D genes are given only for firm matches. Rows may omit the clone size; those that give it use once, few, many or a size class.

size: few
V: TRBV19
J: TRBJ1-2
D: NA
DNA: TGTGCCAGTAGTATAGCTTTTCCAAGGGGAGGAGGCTACACCTTC
CDR3: CASSIAFPRGGGYTF

size: few
V: TRBV7-2
J: TRBJ2-3
D: NA
DNA: TGTGCCAGCAGCTTATCAGGGGGGCGGTCGCAGTATTTT
CDR3: CASSLSGGRSQYF

size: NA
V: TRBV3-1
J: TRBJ2-1
D: NA
DNA: TGTGCCAGCAGCCAAGGACGAGGGGCAGGATACAATGAGCAGTTCTTC
CDR3: CASSQGRGAGYNEQFF

size: NA
V: TRBV29-1
J: TRBJ2-7
D: NA
DNA: TGCAGCGTGCCGGACCCTGACTCCTACGAGCAGTACTTC
CDR3: CSVPDPDSYEQYF

size: NA
V: TRBV6-5
J: TRBJ1-4
D: NA
DNA: TGTGCCAGCGGTCAGAAGGGCGAAAAACTGTTTTTT
CDR3: CASGQKGEKLFF

size: few
V: TRBV5-4
J: TRBJ2-6
D: TRBD1
DNA: TGTGCCAGCAGCTTGTATGAATATAACCGGGACAGGTTGTTCTCTGGGGCCAACGTCCTGACTTTC
CDR3: CASSLYEYNRDRLFSGANVLTF

size: NA
V: TRBV12-3/TRBV12-4
J: TRBJ1-6
D: TRBD1
DNA: TGTGCCAGCAGACCCGACAGGGGCTATAATTCACCCCTCCACTTT
CDR3: CASRPDRGYNSPLHF

size: NA
V: TRBV27
J: TRBJ1-2
D: TRBD1
DNA: TGTGCCAGCAGTTCAAAGGGGACAGGGAACTATGGCTACACCTTC
CDR3: CASSSKGTGNYGYTF

size: NA
V: TRBV25-1
J: TRBJ2-3
D: TRBD2
DNA: TGTGCCAGCAGGGAAGCGGGAGGCCCAGATACGCAGTATTTT
CDR3: CASREAGGPDTQYF

size: few
V: TRBV20-1
J: TRBJ2-3
D: NA
DNA: TGCAGTGCTAGAGAGGATAGAGGGAGACTGGCGCAGTATTTT
CDR3: CSAREDRGRLAQYF

size: NA
V: TRBV12-3/TRBV12-4
J: TRBJ2-1
D: NA
DNA: TGTGCCAGCAGTTTATCAACCGGGGGAGGATGGAATGAGCAGTTCTTC
CDR3: CASSLSTGGGWNEQFF

size: NA
V: TRBV15
J: TRBJ1-1
D: NA
DNA: TGTGCCACCAGCAGAGATCGGGGGGCGAACACTGAAGCTTTCTTT
CDR3: CATSRDRGANTEAFF

size: few
V: TRBV6-5
J: TRBJ1-2
D: NA
DNA: TGTGCCAGCAACATGGGGGCGGGCTATGGCTACACCTTC
CDR3: CASNMGAGYGYTF

size: few
V: TRBV7-8
J: TRBJ2-7
D: NA
DNA: TGTGCCAGCAGCTTTCCTGGGGGGGCGGCCTACGAGCAGTACTTC
CDR3: CASSFPGGAAYEQYF

size: few
V: TRBV7-2
J: TRBJ1-1
D: NA
DNA: TGTGCCAGCAGCACCACCATGAACACTGAAGCTTTCTTT
CDR3: CASSTTMNTEAFF

size: few
V: TRBV7-2
J: TRBJ1-1
D: NA
DNA: TGTGCCAGCAGCTTCGGCAGTATGAACACTGAAGCTTTCTTT
CDR3: CASSFGSMNTEAFF

size: few
V: TRBV20-1
J: TRBJ2-7
D: NA
DNA: TGCAGTGCTAGACCTTCTACAGGCCTCCTTACCTACGAGCAGTACTTC
CDR3: CSARPSTGLLTYEQYF

size: NA
V: TRBV7-9
J: TRBJ2-7
D: NA
DNA: TGTGCCAGCAGCTTAGGGGTCTTCAGCGACGAGCAGTACTTC
CDR3: CASSLGVFSDEQYF

size: few
V: TRBV12-3/TRBV12-4
J: TRBJ2-3
D: TRBD2
DNA: TGTGCCAGCAATCCGGGACTAGCGTCCGATACGCAGTATTTT
CDR3: CASNPGLASDTQYF

size: NA
V: TRBV6-5
J: TRBJ2-5
D: TRBD2
DNA: TGTGCCAGCACCATGACTAGCGGGAGTTTGGAGACCCAGTACTTC
CDR3: CASTMTSGSLETQYF

size: NA
V: TRBV12-3/TRBV12-4
J: TRBJ1-2
D: TRBD1
DNA: TGTGCCAGCAGATTGGACAGGGTTCGAGGCTACACCTTC
CDR3: CASRLDRVRGYTF

size: NA
V: TRBV3-1
J: TRBJ1-2
D: NA
DNA: TGTGCCAGCAGCCGGACAGAAGGGAGCTACACCTTC
CDR3: CASSRTEGSYTF

size: once
V: TRBV9
J: TRBJ2-6
D: NA
DNA: TGTGCCAGCAGCGTAGATAGGGGGGGCTCTGGGGCCAACGTCCTGACTTTC
CDR3: CASSVDRGGSGANVLTF

size: NA
V: TRBV4-2
J: TRBJ2-4
D: NA
DNA: TGTGCCAGCAGACAGGAGGGGACTTTTTACAATGAGCAGTACTTC
CDR3: CASRQEGTFYNEQYF

size: NA
V: TRBV5-1
J: TRBJ2-4
D: NA
DNA: TGCGCCAGCTCGGGGGGCTCGGACAAAAACATTCAGTACTTC
CDR3: CASSGGSDKNIQYF

size: NA
V: TRBV5-1
J: TRBJ2-3
D: TRBD1
DNA: TGCGCCAGCAGCTTGGTCGGACAGGGGGCCGATACGCAGTATTTT
CDR3: CASSLVGQGADTQYF

size: NA
V: TRBV6-2/TRBV6-3
J: TRBJ2-1
D: TRBD2
DNA: TGTGCCAGCAGTTCACCGGGACTAGCACGAGGGCAGTTCTTC
CDR3: CASSSPGLARGQFF

size: many
V: TRBV4-3
J: TRBJ2-1
D: TRBD1
DNA: TGCGCCAGCAGCCAAGCCCGGACAGGAGTCTACAATGAGCAGTTCTTC
CDR3: CASSQARTGVYNEQFF

size: NA
V: TRBV3-1
J: TRBJ1-1
D: NA
DNA: TGTGCCAGCAGCCAAAAGGGGGGGAGGTCTGAAGCTTTCTTT
CDR3: CASSQKGGRSEAFF

size: NA
V: TRBV7-3
J: TRBJ2-3
D: NA
DNA: TGTGCCAGCAGCTTAAGCGCCGGATACACAGATACGCAGTATTTT
CDR3: CASSLSAGYTDTQYF

size: NA
V: TRBV14
J: TRBJ1-1
D: NA
DNA: TGTGCCAGCAGCCAGGGGATTTGGACTGAAGCTTTCTTT
CDR3: CASSQGIWTEAFF

size: few
V: TRBV10-3
J: TRBJ2-3
D: NA
DNA: TGTGCCATCAGTTCCGGGGATACAGATACGCAGTATTTT
CDR3: CAISSGDTDTQYF

size: once
V: TRBV20-1
J: TRBJ2-5
D: NA
DNA: TGCAGTGCTAGCCCCACTAAAGAGACCCAGTACTTC
CDR3: CSASPTKETQYF

size: NA
V: TRBV30
J: TRBJ1-1
D: NA
DNA: TGTGCCGGTAATAGGGCGAACACTGAAGCTTTCTTT
CDR3: CAGNRANTEAFF

size: NA
V: TRBV20-1
J: TRBJ2-5
D: NA
DNA: TGCAGTGCTAGGGACTATCGGGAGACCCAGTACTTC
CDR3: CSARDYRETQYF

size: few
V: TRBV3-1
J: TRBJ1-2
D: TRBD1
DNA: TGTGCCAGCAGCCAAGAGAGACAGGGAGAATATGGCTACACCTTC
CDR3: CASSQERQGEYGYTF

size: NA
V: TRBV15
J: TRBJ1-3
D: NA
DNA: TGTGCCACCAGCAGAGTAGGTGCCCTCTCTGGAAACACCATATATTTT
CDR3: CATSRVGALSGNTIYF

size: NA
V: TRBV10-1
J: TRBJ2-5
D: NA
DNA: TGCGCCAGCAGTGCCTTATGGGAGTGCCTCCCCGGCGGACAAGAGACCCAGTACTTC
CDR3: CASSALWECLPGGQETQYF

size: NA
V: TRBV18
J: TRBJ2-1
D: NA
DNA: TGTGCCAGCTCCCTCGAGGGGACAATCTCTTACAATGAGCAGTTCTTC
CDR3: CASSLEGTISYNEQFF

size: many
V: TRBV7-2
J: TRBJ1-5
D: TRBD1
DNA: TGTGCCAGCAGTTCGGACAGGGGGAATCAGCCCCAGCATTTT
CDR3: CASSSDRGNQPQHF

size: NA
V: TRBV29-1
J: TRBJ2-7
D: NA
DNA: TGCAGCGTTGCACCGCCCGGACAGTCCTACGAGCAGTACTTC
CDR3: CSVAPPGQSYEQYF

size: few
V: TRBV20-1
J: TRBJ2-4
D: NA
DNA: TGCAGTGCACTCAACAGGGTCCTAGCCAAAAACATTCAGTACTTC
CDR3: CSALNRVLAKNIQYF

size: NA
V: TRBV21-1
J: TRBJ1-5
D: NA
DNA: TGCCAGCAGCCGGGGGGGCCCCAGCATTTT
CDR3: CQQPGGPQHF

size: NA
V: TRBV4-2
J: TRBJ2-1
D: NA
DNA: TGTGCCAGCAGCCAAGAGGGATTTAGAGATGAGCAGTTCTTC
CDR3: CASSQEGFRDEQFF

size: NA
V: TRBV29-1
J: TRBJ1-2
D: NA
DNA: TGCAGCGTTGAAGCCCACAGCGTCTATGGCTACACCTTC
CDR3: CSVEAHSVYGYTF

size: NA
V: TRBV10-1
J: TRBJ1-2
D: NA
DNA: TGCGCCAGCAGTGCGTGGGGAAACTATGGCTACACCTTC
CDR3: CASSAWGNYGYTF

size: NA
V: TRBV29-1
J: TRBJ1-1
D: NA
DNA: TGCAGCGTTGTGGGGACCTACAGTCCGACTGAAGCTTTCTTT
CDR3: CSVVGTYSPTEAFF

size: NA
V: TRBV13
J: TRBJ1-1
D: TRBD1
DNA: TGTGCCAGCAGCTTTGACAGGGCACTCGAAGCTTTCTTT
CDR3: CASSFDRALEAFF

size: NA
V: TRBV28
J: TRBJ1-6
D: TRBD1
DNA: TGTGTCAGCAGTTTATCTGACAGGGTCCTCTCACCCCTCCACTTT
CDR3: CVSSLSDRVLSPLHF

size: NA
V: TRBV4-3
J: TRBJ2-6
D: TRBD1
DNA: TGCGCCAGCAGCCAAGTTTGGACAGGGGACGGGGCCAACGTCCTGACTTTC
CDR3: CASSQVWTGDGANVLTF

size: few
V: TRBV7-9
J: TRBJ1-2
D: NA
DNA: TGTGCCAGCAGCCAATTGACCTCAGTCTATGGCTACACCTTC
CDR3: CASSQLTSVYGYTF

size: NA
V: TRBV5-1
J: TRBJ2-1
D: TRBD2
DNA: TGCGCCAGCAGCCCCAACAGCGGGGGGGCAAGCTCCTACAATGAGCAGTTCTTC
CDR3: CASSPNSGGASSYNEQFF

size: few
V: TRBV9
J: TRBJ2-5
D: NA
DNA: TGTGCCAGCAGCGAGGACTACGGTGGGAGTGAGACCCAGTACTTC
CDR3: CASSEDYGGSETQYF